This T cell receptor (beta chain) originates from a study of human T cells and chemical hapten exposure. Germline CDR1 is SGHDT and CDR2 is YYEEEE. This CDR3 has 14 amino acids. Deletions cut 4 bases from V and 2 bases from J, with 12 bases between. Original data processing: Sequenced samples showed a median of around 93,000 TCRs each, with counts running from approximately 21,000 to 630,000. Each CDR3 protein gets one entry after TCRdb re-called the RACE reads with MiXCR. The V and J calls come from TCRdb's annotation, not from the publication. The sample carries fewer than 400,000 distinct CDR3 sequences, about 7% recorded once. Documented time point: patch test 1, 2 weeks after DPC sensitization. Treatment given: therapeutic diphenylcyclopropenone sensitization with weekly scalp DPC.

The sequence was obtained from a woman between 18 and 29 years old with alopecia areata. Some clones in this sample may be carry-over from other donors' samples. V and J are TRBV5-6 and TRBJ1-2; D is undetermined. The starting material was whole blood, obtained in connection with sensitization to the hapten diphenylcyclopropenone (DPC). The CDR3 coding sequence is TGTGCCAGCAGCCCCCCCTTAGTAAACTATGGCTACACCTTC. Translated: CASSPPLVNYGYTF.